Detailed here is one T cell receptor (beta chain). It has no known antigen specificity. No much larger clonotype is one base removed from it; base qualities were not supplied. This sample was taken from a study of Ad26.COV2.S vaccination and SARS-CoV-2 variants (TCRdb year 2021). About the investigation overall: Donors in the vaccine arm were drawn from COV1001, a multicentre, randomized, double-blind, placebo-controlled phase I-IIa trial testing Ad26.COV2.S in healthy adults. Dosing of Ad26.COV2.S was intramuscular, at either 5x10^10 or 1x10^11 viral particles, delivered as one shot or as two shots spaced 56 days apart. The specificity and breadth of SARS-CoV-2-reactive T cell receptors after Ad26.COV2.S vaccination were assessed by TCRbeta repertoire sequencing. Throughout the experiments and outcome assessment, investigators stayed blinded to trial group allocation. Trial participants were randomized into five groups of five, in which low-dose or high-dose Ad26.COV2.S was given once or twice, or placebo was given on both occasions. The TCR-sequenced set comprised about 32 samples: approximately 19 Ad26.COV2.S vaccine recipients, 5 placebo recipients and 8 SARS-CoV-2 convalescent individuals. General findings and caveats noted by the study authors: According to the authors, total T cell responses may have been underestimated by the TCR breadth and depth analyses. Compared with placebo recipients, Ad26.COV2.S recipients showed higher spike-specific TCR breadth (P = 0.0014). The study was not powered to compare responses between vaccine doses or regimens. After vaccination, substantial breadth of spike-specific CD8+ and CD4+ T cell responses was reported. Vaccine and placebo recipients had similar non-spike TCR breadth, a finding consistent with the vaccine containing only spike.

V ends up 2 bases short and J 9 bases short, with an unmatched junction base count of 6. The CDR3, from cysteine to phenylalanine, totals 15 residues. Of all the DNA, just the CDR3 is kept, 45 bases in frame from base 1. CDR1 and CDR2 were assigned from the germline V gene as MNHEY and SVGAGI. This specimen's treatment or condition label, interpreted: around 19 received Ad26.COV2.S at low or high dose, single or two shots; about five received placebo; per-sample allocation not given. For vaccine and placebo recipients, repertoires were sequenced using samples collected on day 63 after the first injection. In Cohort 1b, fewer than 30 adults aged 18-55 years were enrolled at a single site in Boston, USA, between 29 July and 7 August 2020. As a vaccine, Ad26.COV2.S was a replication-incompetent adenovirus type 26 vector that expressed a prefusion-stabilized SARS-CoV-2 spike protein derived from the original Wuhan strain.

TCRbeta CDR3 regions were sequenced with the immunoSEQ Assay. After extraction, genomic DNA underwent amplification by bias-controlled multiplex PCR, followed by high-throughput sequencing. The paper's processing steps were these. To quantify the absolute abundance of every unique TCRbeta CDR3 region, sequences were collapsed and filtered. T cell fraction was estimated by normalizing TCRbeta template counts to usable DNA, which was measured by amplifying reference genes present in all nucleated cells. Repertoire TCRs were annotated as SARS-CoV-2-specific when V gene, CDR3 amino acid sequence and J gene were exactly matched to a known reactive TCR set. The reference SARS-CoV-2 TCR set was obtained from MIRA and was filtered for enrichment in COVID-19-positive ImmuneCODE repertoires, whereby public or cross-reactive TCRs were removed. Using the MIRA antigens, annotated TCRs were further analysed by specific ORF or by position within an ORF. Breadth was defined as the number of annotated unique rearrangements divided by the total number of unique productive rearrangements, and depth was defined as the summed frequency of the annotated unique rearrangements. Two-sided Wilcoxon rank-sum tests were applied when comparing TCR breadth between groups. TCRdb took this table from immuneACCESS and kept in-frame rearrangements with V and J called. Such tables lack part of the clones; where checked against another copy, unresolved V genes explain under half of the gap, and the rest is unexplained. That table furnishes V, J and clone size, whereas the DNA furnished D and trimming. In all, the sample holds 290,000 or so clones, and about 89% of those were seen once. The ten largest clonotypes hold more than 2.5% of the sample.

The receptor comes from a person between 18 and 59 years old who received the Ad26.COV2.S COVID-19 vaccine or a placebo. The V gene is TRBV6-5 and the J gene is TRBJ2-1; 11 junctional bases match TRBD1. Sequences were derived from peripheral blood, sampled in a trial of Ad26.COV2.S vaccine versus placebo. The nucleotide sequence reads TGTGCCAGCAGTTACGGGACAGGGGGGCCAGGTGAGCAGTTCTTC. The resulting protein is CASSYGTGGPGEQFF.